Presented here are 31 T cell receptor beta chains from one specimen sequenced in a study of blood T cells in healthy people across ages. The second PCR ran about 6 to 12 cycles with a sample-barcoded 5' primer and J-beta primers. TCRdb reprocessed the 5' RACE reads via MiXCR and lists one record per CDR3 protein. The sample has about 1.7 million distinct CDR3 sequences, approximately 28% seen once. Sequenced input: blood. These receptors originate from a woman under 40 in good health.

With regard to this clonotype: A much larger clone lies one base from this, so it may be a read error. The chain links TRBV12-3 or TRBV12-4 to TRBJ2-5, with D hard to call. Trimming stripped 1 base from V and 9 bases from J, with 24 bases between. CDR3 length equals 17 residues. The CDR3 nucleotides read TGTGCCAGCAGTTTAGGCCGAAGGAGACATTATGACGAGCCCCAGTACTTC. It is translated as CASSLGRRRHYDEPQYF.

This clonotype was seen at least ten times. V is TRBV4-2 and J is TRBJ2-7; D not resolved. The germline CDR1 and CDR2 sequences are LGHNA and YNFKEQ. The germline V and J ends were trimmed by 5 bases and 0 bases, with 11 bases remaining between them. This CDR3 has 14 residues. CDR3 nucleotide sequence: TGTGCCAGCAGCTCCGACTGGAGCTCCTACGAGCAGTACTTC. Translated: CASSSDWSSYEQYF.

The chain recombines TRBV5-1 with TRBJ2-1, with D tentatively TRBD2 (5 bases). The CDR3 runs to 17 residues. Germline V gene lookup returns CDR1 SGHRS and CDR2 YFSETQ. V lost 1 base and J lost 5, with 19 bases in between. Here the CDR3 reads CASSLRGTKKINNEQFF. The CDR3 DNA is TGCGCCAGCAGCTTGCGGGGAACTAAGAAAATAAACAATGAGCAGTTCTTC. The variable domain in full, with the rest retrieved from reference TRBV5-1 and TRBJ2-1, is KAGVTQTPRYLIKTRGQQVTLSCSPISGHRSVSWYQQTPGQGLQFLFEYFSETQRNKGNFPGRFSGRQFSNSRSEMNVSTLELGDSALYLCASSLRGTKKINNEQFFGPGTRLTVL.

This clonotype was seen only a few times. The CDR3 loop reads CASISAGDPSTDTQYF. CDR3 DNA sequence: TGTGCCAGTATTTCGGCGGGGGATCCTAGCACAGATACGCAGTATTTT. The V gene is TRBV11-2, the J gene TRBJ2-3; the match to TRBD2 covers 7 bases. This CDR3 comprises 16 residues. Germline V gene lookup returns CDR1 SGHAT and CDR2 FQNNGV. V dropped 9 bases and J dropped 0; count of bases not matched to a gene: 12.

On this clonotype: An end of the junction does not agree with germline; a read error may underlie this. CDR3 nucleotide sequence: TGTGCCAGCAGCACAGGTAAACCTGAAGCCTTCTTT. This codes for CASSTGKPEAFF. V is TRBV7-9 and J is TRBJ1-1; D perhaps matches TRBD1 (5 bases). The CDR3 consists of 12 residues. The V gene's germline CDR1 is SEHNR and CDR2 FQNEAQ (reference sequence).

The chain carries TRBV10-3 and TRBJ1-2; 8 bases match TRBD1. V dropped 5 bases and J dropped 4; count of bases not matched to a gene: 9. The CDR3 contains 15 residues. The germline V gene has CDR1 ENHRY and CDR2 SYGVKD. CDR3 DNA sequence: TGTGCCATCAGTTCACAGGGGGGTCTTGGCTATGGCTACACCTTC. It yields the protein CAISSQGGLGYGYTF.

As to this clonotype: This is likely a read error, given that the CDR3 carries no conserved phenylalanine or tryptophan at its end. This chain joins TRBV2 and TRBJ2-7, with D possibly matching TRBD2 (6 bases). V was clipped by 4 bases and J by 5 bases, with 12 bases between them. Germline V CDR1 and CDR2: SNHLY, FYNNEI. The CDR3 extends over 13 amino acids. The DNA for the CDR3 is TGTGCCAGCAGTGGTAACAGGAGGGACGAGCAGTACTGC. Its protein product is CASSGNRRDEQYC.

This chain connects TRBV20-1 to TRBJ1-4; D unclear. The CDR3 length is 14 residues. Trimming stripped 6 bases from V and 6 bases from J, with 17 bases between. The germline gives CDR1 DFQATT, CDR2 SNEGSKA (reference sequence). The CDR3 is CSARLGFPDEKLFF. The DNA of the CDR3 is TGCAGTGCCCGTCTCGGGTTCCCGGATGAAAAACTGTTTTTT.

This clonotype was recorded once. The V and J genes are TRBV6-1 and TRBJ1-5, with D uncertain. Germline CDR1 and CDR2: MNHNS and SASEGT. This CDR3 contains 15 residues. Trimming shortened V by 6 bases and J by 6 bases, and 18 bases separated the two germline ends. DNA for the CDR3: TGTGCCAGCAGCTACACCGAGGGAACGGGTCAGCCCCAGCATTTT. It encodes CASSYTEGTGQPQHF.

This clonotype occurred many times. The chain joins TRBV29-1 to TRBJ2-7; D remains unclear. The germline V gene has CDR1 SQVTM and CDR2 ANQGSEA. Trimming removed 6 bases from V and 4 bases from J, with 10 bases in between. This CDR3 region has 11 residues. In nucleotides, the CDR3 is TGCAGCGTCAGTCCTCCATACGAGCAGTACTTC. This translates into CSVSPPYEQYF.

This clonotype was seen only a few times. J is TRBJ2-5 and V is TRBV11-2; TRBD2 is a possible D gene (7 bases). From germline, CDR1 is SGHAT and CDR2 FQNNGV. CDR3 size: 16 residues. Deletions cut 5 bases from V and 2 bases from J, with 18 bases between. The CDR3, as DNA: TGTGCCAGCAGCCGCTTTGGGGGGGCGATTCAAGAGACCCAGTACTTC. It yields the protein CASSRFGGAIQETQYF.

In its sample, this clonotype was seen many times. CDR3 protein: CASSSGGLEQYF. CDR3 bases: TGTGCCAGCAGCTCAGGGGGGCTCGAGCAGTACTTC. The genes are TRBV7-6 and TRBJ2-7; perhaps TRBD1 as D (7 bases). Germline-derived CDR1 and CDR2 are SGHVS and FNYEAQ. The V and J ends lost 4 bases and 6 bases respectively, with 10 bases between them. The CDR3 has 12 amino acids.

V and J are TRBV9 and TRBJ2-1; TRBD2 might be the D (7 bases). Germline CDR1 and CDR2: SGDLS and YYNGEE. Trimming removed 5 bases from V and 6 bases from J, with 12 bases in between. This CDR3 has 13 amino acids. The CDR3 coding sequence is TGTGCCAGCAGAGGGGGGGGAGGCAATGAGCAGTTCTTC. This encodes CASRGGGGNEQFF.

The chain links TRBV5-1 to TRBJ1-4; 10 bases align to TRBD1. V was clipped by 0 bases and J by 8 bases; unmatched bases: 4. Germline CDR1 reads SGHRS; CDR2 reads YFSETQ. This CDR3 has 15 residues. The CDR3 sequence is CASSLEGQGLEKLFF. CDR3 sequence (DNA): TGCGCCAGCAGCTTGGAGGGACAGGGGTTAGAAAAACTGTTTTTT.

This clonotype was found a few times. V gene TRBV7-2 combines with J gene TRBJ2-5; 14 bases are shared with TRBD2. The ends lost 5 bases at V and 5 bases at J; junction bases unmatched: 10. This CDR3 comprises 17 residues. CDR1 is SGHTA, CDR2 FQGNSA, per germline. This CDR3 reads CASSQRLAGGPRETQYF. In DNA, the CDR3 is TGTGCCAGCAGCCAAAGACTAGCGGGAGGGCCAAGGGAGACCCAGTACTTC.

This clonotype has more than one count but fewer than ten. This chain links TRBV20-1 with TRBJ2-1, with 15 bases fitting TRBD2. Germline V gives CDR1 DFQATT, CDR2 SNEGSKA (reference sequence). Trimming at V came to 2 bases and at J to 7 bases, leaving 24 bases not matched to a gene. The CDR3 contains 22 residues. The CDR3 DNA is TGCAGTGCTAGACGTATGACCCCGACGAGGGGGACTAGCGGGAGGTGGGATAATGAGCAGTTCTTC. Translating it yields CSARRMTPTRGTSGRWDNEQFF.

This clonotype came up many times. The CDR3, as DNA: TGTGCCAGCAGCTTAAGGGGAGATAGCAATCAGCCCCAGCATTTT. Protein: CASSLRGDSNQPQHF. The J gene is TRBJ1-5, the V gene TRBV12-3 or TRBV12-4; D is perhaps TRBD1 (5 bases). CDR3 length equals 15 residues. Trimming shortened V by 6 bases and J by 0 bases, and 12 bases separated the two germline ends.

The CDR3 loop reads CASSLGPSGTNTGELFF. The CDR3 bases are TGTGCCAGCAGCTTGGGGCCTAGCGGGACGAACACCGGGGAGCTGTTTTTT. The chain is built from TRBV5-6 and TRBJ2-2, with 9 bases aligning to TRBD2. There are 17 residues in the CDR3. Looked up from germline, CDR1 is SGHDT and CDR2 is YYEEEE. Trimming at V came to 0 bases and at J to 0 bases, leaving 3 bases not matched to a gene. Variable domain in full (rest from reference TRBV5-6 and TRBJ2-2): DAGVTQSPTHLIKTRGQQVTLRCSPKSGHDTVSWYQQALGQGPQFIFQYYEEEERQRGNFPDRFSGHQFPNYSSELNVNALLLGDSALYLCASSLGPSGTNTGELFFGEGSRLTVL.

V is TRBV7-9 and J is TRBJ2-2, with 9 nucleotides matching TRBD1. Losses at the gene ends were 4 bases for V and 7 bases for J; bases not matched to a gene: 7. The CDR3 consists of 15 residues. CDR1 and CDR2 from the germline V gene are SEHNR and FQNEAQ (reference sequence). The CDR3 loop reads CASSSGTGLGGELFF. CDR3 nucleotide sequence: TGTGCCAGCAGCTCCGGGACAGGGCTAGGCGGGGAGCTGTTTTTT.

This clonotype appeared many times. The genes are TRBV7-3 and TRBJ2-5, with TRBD1 identical over 10 bases. Germline CDR1 reads SGHTA; CDR2 reads FQGTGA. J lost 5 bases, V lost 5 bases, and 5 bases had no gene match. The CDR3 loop spans 14 amino acids. The CDR3 spells CASSRGGQGETQYF. DNA of the CDR3: TGTGCCAGCAGCCGAGGGGGACAGGGGGAGACCCAGTACTTC.

The gene calls are TRBV6-6 and TRBJ1-3; D is possibly TRBD1 (5 bases). Germline V CDR1 and CDR2: MNHNY, SVGAGI (reference sequence). Trimming pared 0 bases from V and 0 bases from J, leaving 6 bases between. The CDR3 covers 15 residues. The CDR3 sequence is CASSYSGGSGNTIYF. In nucleotides, the CDR3 is TGTGCCAGCAGTTACTCGGGGGGCTCTGGAAACACCATATATTTT.

The chain uses TRBV7-9 and TRBJ1-2; D ambiguous. Germline CDR1 reads SEHNR; CDR2 reads FQNEAQ (reference sequence). Trimming stripped 0 bases from V and 4 bases from J, with 15 bases between. The CDR3 loop spans 16 amino acids. The chain's CDR3 is CASSLAAARLVYGYTF. Here the CDR3 DNA reads TGTGCCAGCAGCTTAGCGGCAGCCAGACTTGTCTATGGCTACACCTTC. Based on the CDR3 plus reference TRBV7-9 and TRBJ1-2, the full variable domain is DTGVSQNPRHKITKRGQNVTFRCDPISEHNRLYWYRQTLGQGPEFLTYFQNEAQLEKSRLLSDRFSAERPKGSFSTLEIQRTEQGDSAMYLCASSLAAARLVYGYTFGSGTRLTVV.

A few counts support this clonotype. The chain links TRBV9 to TRBJ1-6, with D unresolved. There are 14 residues in the CDR3. Looked up from germline, CDR1 is SGDLS and CDR2 is YYNGEE. The V end was cut by 1 base, the J end by 6 bases, with 8 bases between. Written as DNA, the CDR3 is TGTGCCAGCAGCGTACCTCCTCCTAATTCACCCCTCCACTTT. Translating it yields CASSVPPPNSPLHF.

The gene calls are TRBV24-1 and TRBJ2-1; possible D gene TRBD1, 5 bases. V lost 3 bases and J 4 bases, leaving 15 bases between the germline ends. Germline assignment: CDR1 KGHDR and CDR2 SFDVKD. CDR3 length: 16 residues. This CDR3 is CATSDLDAAGYNEQFF. Here the CDR3 DNA reads TGTGCCACCAGTGATCTCGACGCGGCAGGGTACAATGAGCAGTTCTTC.

The V gene is TRBV20-1, the J gene TRBJ2-3; 9 bases are a match to TRBD2. The germline CDR1 and CDR2 sequences are DFQATT and SNEGSKA (reference sequence). CDR3 size: 14 residues. V gave up 2 bases and J gave up 5 bases; unmatched junction bases: 5. CDR3 nucleotides: TGCAGTGCTAGATTGCGGGAGGGGGTAGATACGCAGTATTTT. Its protein product is CSARLREGVDTQYF.

V gene TRBV7-3 combines with J gene TRBJ2-2; D is uncertain. V dropped 2 bases and J dropped 1 base, with 8 bases sitting between them. Looked up from germline, CDR1 is SGHTA and CDR2 is FQGTGA. This CDR3 has 15 residues. The CDR3 sequence: CASSLGSWNTGELFF. DNA for the CDR3: TGTGCCAGCAGCTTAGGCAGCTGGAACACCGGGGAGCTGTTTTTT.

This clonotype came up a few times. The J gene is TRBJ1-2, the V gene TRBV19, with D unclear. V lost 1 base and J 4 bases, leaving 13 bases between the germline ends. The CDR3 runs to 15 residues. Per germline, CDR1 LNHDA and CDR2 SQIVND (reference sequence). In DNA, the CDR3 is TGTGCCAGTAGTATAGGGCGGGGAACGACCTATGGCTACACCTTC. It encodes CASSIGRGTTYGYTF.

The table lists this clonotype with a few counts. CDR3 sequence: CASSSRPTYSRGGETQYF. CDR3 nucleotide sequence: TGCGCCAGCAGCTCTCGGCCAACCTATTCTAGGGGGGGTGAGACCCAGTACTTC. The chain employs TRBV5-1 and TRBJ2-5; weak D call: TRBD2 (7 bases). Germline V CDR1 and CDR2: SGHRS, YFSETQ. This CDR3 comprises 18 residues. V lost 3 bases, J lost 5 bases, and 26 bases lay in between.

This clonotype has just a few counts. The rearrangement uses TRBV20-1 and TRBJ2-1; 9 nucleotides line up with TRBD2. The CDR3 covers 17 residues. V lost 5 bases, J lost 2 bases, and 13 bases stayed unmatched. Germline V CDR1 and CDR2: DFQATT, SNEGSKA (reference sequence). CDR3 bases: TGCAGTGCTTACTTTAGCGGGAGAGGGGGTCCCTACAATGAGCAGTTCTTC. Its protein product is CSAYFSGRGGPYNEQFF.

This clonotype was found a few times. V gene TRBV7-2 combines with J gene TRBJ2-5; TRBD1 matches at 12 bases. CDR1 and CDR2 (germline): SGHTA, FQGNSA. The CDR3 extends over 16 amino acids. The V and J ends lost 1 base and 4 bases, in that order; junction bases with no gene match: 4. The CDR3, as DNA: TGTGCCAGCAGCTTAGTCGGGACAGGGGGCGGAGAGACCCAGTACTTC. Translating it yields CASSLVGTGGGETQYF.

This rearrangement joins TRBV20-1 to TRBJ2-7; unclear D gene. CDR3 size: 14 residues. V lost 2 bases and J 0 bases, leaving 11 bases between the germline ends. CDR1 and CDR2 from the germline V gene are DFQATT and SNEGSKA (reference sequence). In DNA, the CDR3 is TGCAGTGCTAGATCAACCACGAGCTCCTACGAGCAGTACTTC. Its protein product is CSARSTTSSYEQYF.